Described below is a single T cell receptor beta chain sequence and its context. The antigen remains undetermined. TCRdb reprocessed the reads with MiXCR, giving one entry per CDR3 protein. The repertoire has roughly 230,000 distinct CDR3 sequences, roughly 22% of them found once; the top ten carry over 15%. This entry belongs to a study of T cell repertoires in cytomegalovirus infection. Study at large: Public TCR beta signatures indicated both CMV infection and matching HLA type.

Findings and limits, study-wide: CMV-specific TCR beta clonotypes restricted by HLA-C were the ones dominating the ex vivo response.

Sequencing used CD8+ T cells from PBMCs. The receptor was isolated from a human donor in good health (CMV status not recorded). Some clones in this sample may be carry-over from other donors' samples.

The DNA for the CDR3 is TGTGCCAGCAGCCCATACCCGGGATCCCCATCCGATGAGCAGTTCTTC. Protein: CASSPYPGSPSDEQFF. The J gene is TRBJ2-1, the V gene TRBV5-6, with D possibly TRBD2 on 5 matching bases. Looked up from germline, CDR1 is SGHDT and CDR2 is YYEEEE. The ends were cut back, 4 bases at V and 8 bases at J, with 22 bases in the middle. This CDR3 is built from 16 residues.